What follows is one T cell receptor (beta chain) and its context. Its antigen is as yet unknown. The CDR3 is made up of 17 amino acids. The germline V gene has CDR1 SEHNR and CDR2 FQNEAQ (reference sequence). Deletions cut 3 bases from V and 1 base from J, with 15 bases between. Unique molecular identifiers were used in preparing the TCRbeta library. TCRdb used MiXCR to reprocess the PCR reads, holding one entry per CDR3 protein. The table has about 980,000 distinct CDR3 sequences, 25% to 35% seen once. The data are from a study of T-cell reconstitution after alpha-beta-depleted transplantation in children. General study results and limits: Newly generated T cells supplied most T-cell counts and diversity one year post-transplant. Day-60 TCRbeta diversity that was high in some patients was derived from surviving recipient T cells and thymic progenitors. Alpha-beta T cells about two months after transplant reportedly derived from several hundred expanded graft clones.

The receptor's source is a boy in the first two years of life who had a stem cell transplant for SCID, so the T cells may come from the graft donor. The sample in question was PBMCs, mostly from graft donor cells, obtained 360 days after TCRalphabeta/CD19-depleted stem cell transplant. The J gene is TRBJ2-2, the V gene TRBV7-9; TRBD1 might be the D (5 bases). The CDR3 sequence is CASSLEYRTKNTGELFF. CDR3 nucleotide sequence: TGTGCCAGCAGCTTGGAGTACAGGACAAAGAACACCGGGGAGCTGTTTTTT.